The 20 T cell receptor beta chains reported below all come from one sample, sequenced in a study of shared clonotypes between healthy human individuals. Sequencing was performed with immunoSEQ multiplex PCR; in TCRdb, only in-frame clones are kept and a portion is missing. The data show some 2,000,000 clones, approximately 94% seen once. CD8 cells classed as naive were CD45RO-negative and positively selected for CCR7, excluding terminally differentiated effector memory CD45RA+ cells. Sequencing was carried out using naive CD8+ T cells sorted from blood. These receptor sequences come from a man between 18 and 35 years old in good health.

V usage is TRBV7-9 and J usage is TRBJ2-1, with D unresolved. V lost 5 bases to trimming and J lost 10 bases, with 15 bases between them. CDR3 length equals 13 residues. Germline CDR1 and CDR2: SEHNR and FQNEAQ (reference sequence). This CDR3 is CASSPPSSGEQFF. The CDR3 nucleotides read TGTGCCAGCAGCCCACCCTCTAGTGGGGAGCAGTTCTTC.

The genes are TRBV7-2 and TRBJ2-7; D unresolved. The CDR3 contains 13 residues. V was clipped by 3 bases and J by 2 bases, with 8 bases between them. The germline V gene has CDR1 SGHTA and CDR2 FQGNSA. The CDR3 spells CASSFAIAYEQYF. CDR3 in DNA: TGTGCCAGCAGCTTCGCAATAGCCTACGAGCAGTACTTC. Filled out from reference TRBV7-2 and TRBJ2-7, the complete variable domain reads GAGVSQSPSNKVTEKGKDVELRCDPISGHTALYWYRQSLGQGLEFLIYFQGNSAPDKSGLPSDRFSAERTGGSVSTLTIQRTQQEDSAVYLCASSFAIAYEQYFGPGTRLTVT.

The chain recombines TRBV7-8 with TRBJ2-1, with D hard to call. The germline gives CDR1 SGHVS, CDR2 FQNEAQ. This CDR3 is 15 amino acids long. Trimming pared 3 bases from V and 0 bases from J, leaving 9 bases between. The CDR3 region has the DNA TGTGCCAGCAGCTTCACCCCTAGCTCCTACAATGAGCAGTTCTTC. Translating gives CASSFTPSSYNEQFF.

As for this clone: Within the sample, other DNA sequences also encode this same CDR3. In DNA, the CDR3 is TGCGCCAGCAGCTTAGGACGGTTTTACGAGCAGTACTTC. The encoded protein is CASSLGRFYEQYF. V is TRBV5-1 and J is TRBJ2-7; D remains unclear. Germline V CDR1 and CDR2: SGHRS, YFSETQ. V lost 2 bases and J 4 bases, leaving 10 bases between the germline ends. CDR3 length equals 13 residues.

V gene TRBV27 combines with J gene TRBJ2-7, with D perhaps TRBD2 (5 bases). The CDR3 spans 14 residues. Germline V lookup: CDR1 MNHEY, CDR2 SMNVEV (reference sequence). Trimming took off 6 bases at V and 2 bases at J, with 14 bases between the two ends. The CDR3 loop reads CASSPRPGTYEQYF. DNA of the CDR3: TGTGCCAGCAGCCCCCGCCCCGGGACCTACGAGCAGTACTTC.

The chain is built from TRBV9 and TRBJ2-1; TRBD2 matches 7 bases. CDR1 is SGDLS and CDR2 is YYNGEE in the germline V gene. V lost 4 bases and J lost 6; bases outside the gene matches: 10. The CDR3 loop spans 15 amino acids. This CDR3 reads CASSPGGGVSNEQFF. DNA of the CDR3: TGTGCCAGCAGCCCTGGTGGGGGGGTAAGCAATGAGCAGTTCTTC.

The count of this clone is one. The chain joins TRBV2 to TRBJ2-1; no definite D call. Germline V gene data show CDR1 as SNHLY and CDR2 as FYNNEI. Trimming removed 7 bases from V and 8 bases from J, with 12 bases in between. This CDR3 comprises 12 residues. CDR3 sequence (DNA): TGTGCCAGCATGGAGACACACCATGAGCAGTTCTTC. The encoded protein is CASMETHHEQFF.

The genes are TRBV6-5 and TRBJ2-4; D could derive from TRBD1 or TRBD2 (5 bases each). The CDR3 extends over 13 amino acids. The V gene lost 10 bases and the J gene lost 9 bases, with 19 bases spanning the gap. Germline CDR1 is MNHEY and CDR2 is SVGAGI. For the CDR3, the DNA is TGTGCCACCTCGTGGGGCGGAGGAACCATTCAGTACTTC. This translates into CATSWGGGTIQYF.

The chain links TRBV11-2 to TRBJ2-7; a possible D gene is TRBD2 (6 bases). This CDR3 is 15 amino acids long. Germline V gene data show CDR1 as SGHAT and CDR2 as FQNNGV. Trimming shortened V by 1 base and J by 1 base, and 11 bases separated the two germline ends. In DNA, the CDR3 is TGTGCCAGCAGCTTAGTTGGAGGGTTGTCCTACGAGCAGTACTTC. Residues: CASSLVGGLSYEQYF.

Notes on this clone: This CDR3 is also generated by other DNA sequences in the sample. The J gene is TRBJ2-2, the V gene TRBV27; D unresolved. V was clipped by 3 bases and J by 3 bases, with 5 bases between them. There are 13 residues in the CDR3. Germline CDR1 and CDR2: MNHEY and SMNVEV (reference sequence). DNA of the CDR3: TGTGCCAGCAGTTTGTGGGACACCGGGGAGCTGTTTTTT. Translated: CASSLWDTGELFF.

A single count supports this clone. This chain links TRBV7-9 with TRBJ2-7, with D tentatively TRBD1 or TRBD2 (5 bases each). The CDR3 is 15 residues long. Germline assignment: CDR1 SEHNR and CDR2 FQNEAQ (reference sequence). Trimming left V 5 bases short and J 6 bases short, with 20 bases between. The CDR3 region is CASSPGWGIDGEQYF. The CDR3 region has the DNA TGTGCCAGCAGCCCCGGGTGGGGGATTGACGGCGAGCAGTACTTC. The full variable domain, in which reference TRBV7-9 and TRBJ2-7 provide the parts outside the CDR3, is DTGVSQNPRHKITKRGQNVTFRCDPISEHNRLYWYRQTLGQGPEFLTYFQNEAQLEKSRLLSDRFSAERPKGSFSTLEIQRTEQGDSAMYLCASSPGWGIDGEQYFGPGTRLTVT.

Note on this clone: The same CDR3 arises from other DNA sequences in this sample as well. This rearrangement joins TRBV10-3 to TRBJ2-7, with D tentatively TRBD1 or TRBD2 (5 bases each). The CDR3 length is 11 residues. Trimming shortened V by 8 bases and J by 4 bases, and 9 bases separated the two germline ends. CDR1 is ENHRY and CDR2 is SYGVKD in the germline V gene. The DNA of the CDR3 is TGTGCCATCGGCTGGGGGTACGAGCAGTACTTC. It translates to CAIGWGYEQYF.

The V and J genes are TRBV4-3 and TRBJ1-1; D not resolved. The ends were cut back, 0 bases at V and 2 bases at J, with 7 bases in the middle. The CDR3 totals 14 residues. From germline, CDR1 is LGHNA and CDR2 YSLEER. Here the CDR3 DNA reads TGCGCCAGCAGCCAAGATATGGACAACACTGAAGCTTTCTTT. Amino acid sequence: CASSQDMDNTEAFF.

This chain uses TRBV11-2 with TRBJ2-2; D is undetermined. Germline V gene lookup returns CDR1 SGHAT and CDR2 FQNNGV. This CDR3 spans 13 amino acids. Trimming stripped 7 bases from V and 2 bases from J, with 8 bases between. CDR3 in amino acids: CASTDTNTGELFF. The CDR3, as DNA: TGTGCCAGCACTGATACCAACACCGGGGAGCTGTTTTTT.

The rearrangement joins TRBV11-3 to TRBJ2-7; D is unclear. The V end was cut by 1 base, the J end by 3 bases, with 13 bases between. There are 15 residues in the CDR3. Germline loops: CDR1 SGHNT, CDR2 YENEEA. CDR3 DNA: TGTGCCAGCAGCTTAGGGCCCGGTAACCTCTACGAGCAGTACTTC. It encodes CASSLGPGNLYEQYF.

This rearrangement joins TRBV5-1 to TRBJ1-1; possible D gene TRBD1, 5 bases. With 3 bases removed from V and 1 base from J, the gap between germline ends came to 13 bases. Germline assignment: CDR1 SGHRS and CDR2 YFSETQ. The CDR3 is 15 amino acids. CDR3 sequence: CASSCAGLGNTEAFF. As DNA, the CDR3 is TGCGCCAGCAGCTGTGCAGGGCTAGGGAACACTGAAGCTTTCTTT.

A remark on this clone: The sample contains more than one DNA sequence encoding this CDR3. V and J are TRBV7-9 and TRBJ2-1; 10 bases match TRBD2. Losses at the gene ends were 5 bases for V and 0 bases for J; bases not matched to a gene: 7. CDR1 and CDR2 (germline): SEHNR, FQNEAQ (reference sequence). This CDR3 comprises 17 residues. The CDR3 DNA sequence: TGTGCCAGCAGCCCGAGGACTAGCGGACCCTCCTACAATGAGCAGTTCTTC. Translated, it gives CASSPRTSGPSYNEQFF.

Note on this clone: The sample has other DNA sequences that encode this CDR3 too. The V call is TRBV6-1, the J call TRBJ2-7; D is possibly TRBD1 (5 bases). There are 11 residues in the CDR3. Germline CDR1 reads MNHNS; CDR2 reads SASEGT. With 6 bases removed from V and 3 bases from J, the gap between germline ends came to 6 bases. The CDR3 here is CASSDSYEQYF. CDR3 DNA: TGTGCCAGCAGCGACAGCTACGAGCAGTACTTC.

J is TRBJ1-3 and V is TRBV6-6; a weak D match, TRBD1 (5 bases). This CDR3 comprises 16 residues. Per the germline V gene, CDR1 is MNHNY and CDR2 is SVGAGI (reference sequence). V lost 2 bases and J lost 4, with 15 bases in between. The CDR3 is CASSYDHRLPGNTIYF. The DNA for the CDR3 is TGTGCCAGCAGTTACGATCACAGGCTTCCCGGAAACACCATATATTTT.

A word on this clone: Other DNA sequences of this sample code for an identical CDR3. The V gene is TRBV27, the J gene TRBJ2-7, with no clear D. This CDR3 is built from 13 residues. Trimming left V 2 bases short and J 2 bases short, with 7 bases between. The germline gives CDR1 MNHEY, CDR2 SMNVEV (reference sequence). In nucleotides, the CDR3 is TGTGCCAGCAGTTTAAGGGTTACCTACGAGCAGTACTTC. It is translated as CASSLRVTYEQYF.